The clone carrying this T cell receptor (beta chain) was picked up a small number of times. The table came from immunoSEQ multiplex PCR; TCRdb's copy has only in-frame clones and leaves some out. The sample has a few hundred thousand clones; around nine tenths are singletons. The germline V and J ends were trimmed by 3 bases and 8 bases, with 16 bases remaining between them. The germline gives CDR1 LGHDT, CDR2 YNNKEL (reference sequence). The CDR3 has 15 residues. Symptom resolution, clearance, or two negative PCRs marked donors in Cohort 3 as recovered. The source of the sample is a study of blood T cell repertoires in COVID-19.

Sequencing input: PBMCs or T cells enriched from blood (not recorded which). The chain is built from TRBV3-1 (or the pseudogene TRBV3-2) and TRBJ1-4; D may be TRBD1 (5 bases). The source is a woman aged 18-29 years who had recovered from COVID-19. CDR3 region: CASSHHRDFEEKLFF. The CDR3 DNA follows: TGTGCCAGCAGCCATCATCGGGACTTCGAGGAAAAACTGTTTTTT.